This TCR beta chain is from a study of blood T cells in healthy people across ages. Across the whole study: There was about one barcoded beta molecule captured by template switching per two T cells.

There are 12 residues in the CDR3. Looked up from germline, CDR1 is SEHNR and CDR2 is FQNEAQ (reference sequence). V dropped 5 bases and J dropped 8; count of bases not matched to a gene: 4. Study conclusions and caveats: Observed TCR beta diversity per million T cells went down as age went up. This fall followed a roughly linear course with age.

Then a second PCR, running roughly 7 to 11 cycles, was carried out with a sample-barcoded 5' primer and a J-beta primer mix. In TCRdb, the 5' RACE reads were re-called with MiXCR into one record per CDR3 protein. The data contain roughly 800,000 distinct CDR3 sequences, less than 70% of them singletons. PBMCs numbering at least 6 million were isolated per sample. The extraction recovered at least 5 micrograms of total RNA per sample. Points on this clonotype: Antigen: not known.

This TCR was recovered from an elderly man in good health. Sequencing was done on a sample of blood. V is TRBV7-9 and J is TRBJ1-2; TRBD1 matches at 8 bases. CDR3 residues: CASSLGDRGYTF. The CDR3, as DNA: TGTGCCAGCAGCCTTGGGGACAGGGGCTACACCTTC.